The 7 T cell receptor beta chains below were found in one sample sequenced in a study of CD8+ T cells in alopecia areata. TCR sequencing used cDNA made by reverse transcription of extracted RNA. Clones were read by immunoSEQ multiplex PCR, and TCRdb kept only the in-frame ones, dropping some. There are 150,000 to 200,000 clones in the sample; roughly 70% occur only once, and approximately 1.3% lies in the top ten. Treatment indicated: oral pan-JAK inhibitor, 5-10 mg twice daily. This sample comprised CD4+ T cells sorted from blood, obtained around week 50, from a patient treated with tofacitinib. Receptors were obtained from a human donor with alopecia areata.

This clone was seen a handful of times. The V and J genes are TRBV2 and TRBJ1-1; no firm D call. This CDR3 region has 13 residues. V was pared by 2 bases and J by 11 bases, with 15 bases between. Per the germline V gene, CDR1 is SNHLY and CDR2 is FYNNEI. DNA of the CDR3: TGTGCCAGCAGTGAAAGAGGAGGCAGGAGGGCTTTCTTT. This codes for CASSERGGRRAFF.

This clone was observed a few times. This sequence joins TRBV6-1 and TRBJ1-1; D uncertain. Trimming took off 4 bases at V and 1 base at J, with 7 bases between the two ends. Germline V gene data show CDR1 as MNHNS and CDR2 as SASEGT. The CDR3 extends over 13 amino acids. The CDR3 sequence is CASSGTTNTEAFF. As DNA, the CDR3 is TGTGCCAGCAGTGGGACTACGAACACTGAAGCTTTCTTT.

This sequence joins TRBV7-2 and TRBJ2-5; a possible D gene is TRBD1 (5 bases). The germline V gene has CDR1 SGHTA and CDR2 FQGNSA. This CDR3 has 14 residues. Trimming took off 6 bases at V and 6 bases at J, with 17 bases between the two ends. CDR3: CASSQGASRKTQYF. For the CDR3, the DNA is TGTGCCAGCAGTCAAGGGGCCTCCAGGAAGACCCAGTACTTC. The full variable domain, with the rest looked up from reference TRBV7-2 and TRBJ2-5, is GAGVSQSPSNKVTEKGKDVELRCDPISGHTALYWYRQSLGQGLEFLIYFQGNSAPDKSGLPSDRFSAERTGGSVSTLTIQRTQQEDSAVYLCASSQGASRKTQYFGPGTRLLVL.

This clone was seen ten or more times. The chain links TRBV2 to TRBJ2-3, with D tentatively TRBD1 (5 bases). The CDR3 length is 12 residues. The V and J ends lost 5 bases and 6 bases respectively, with 9 bases between them. CDR1 is SNHLY and CDR2 is FYNNEI in the germline V gene. The CDR3 loop is CASSQGGDTQYF. DNA of the CDR3: TGTGCCAGCAGTCAGGGTGGGGATACGCAGTATTTT.

The chain links TRBV30 to TRBJ2-7; no firm D call. Looked up from germline, CDR1 is GTSNPN and CDR2 is SVGIG (reference sequence). The V gene lost 2 bases and the J gene lost 4 bases, with 6 bases spanning the gap. The CDR3 totals 11 residues. The chain's CDR3 is CAWSHLYEQYF. The CDR3 nucleotides are TGTGCCTGGAGTCACCTATACGAGCAGTACTTC.

CDR3 amino acids: CSVQLADSYNEQFF. The CDR3 DNA is TGCAGCGTACAACTAGCGGACTCCTACAATGAGCAGTTCTTC. The V and J genes are TRBV29-1 and TRBJ2-1, with 8 bases matching TRBD2. Germline-derived CDR1 and CDR2 are SQVTM and ANQGSEA. The CDR3 loop spans 14 amino acids. J gave up 0 bases and V 6 bases, and 4 bases lay outside the gene matches.

The J gene is TRBJ1-1, the V gene TRBV29-1; D not certain. The CDR3 sequence is 11 residues long. V gave up 6 bases and J gave up 10 bases, with 15 bases separating them. Germline CDR1 and CDR2: SQVTM and ANQGSEA. The CDR3 DNA reads TGCAGCGTCGTAGGGCAGTCAGGAGCTTTCTTT. This encodes CSVVGQSGAFF.